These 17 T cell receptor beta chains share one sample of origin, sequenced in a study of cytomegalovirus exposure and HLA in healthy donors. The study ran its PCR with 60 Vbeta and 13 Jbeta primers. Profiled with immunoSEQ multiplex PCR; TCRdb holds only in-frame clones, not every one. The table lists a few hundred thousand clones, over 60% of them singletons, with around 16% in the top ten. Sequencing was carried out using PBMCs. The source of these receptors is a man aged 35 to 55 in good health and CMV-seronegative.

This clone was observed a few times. CDR3 residues: CASSQDVRSYTGELFF. The CDR3 DNA sequence: TGTGCCAGCAGCCAAGATGTACGGAGCTACACCGGGGAGCTGTTTTTT. The chain couples TRBV4-2 to TRBJ2-2, with D unclear. Germline loops: CDR1 LGHNA, CDR2 YNFKEQ. Deletions cut 0 bases from V and 3 bases from J, with 11 bases between. The length of the CDR3 is 16 residues.

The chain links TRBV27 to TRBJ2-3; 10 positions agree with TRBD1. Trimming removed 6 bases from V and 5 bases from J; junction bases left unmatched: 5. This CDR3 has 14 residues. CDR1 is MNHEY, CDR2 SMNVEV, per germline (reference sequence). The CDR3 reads CASRTGQGIDTQYF. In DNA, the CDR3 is TGTGCCAGCAGAACGGGACAGGGGATAGATACGCAGTATTTT.

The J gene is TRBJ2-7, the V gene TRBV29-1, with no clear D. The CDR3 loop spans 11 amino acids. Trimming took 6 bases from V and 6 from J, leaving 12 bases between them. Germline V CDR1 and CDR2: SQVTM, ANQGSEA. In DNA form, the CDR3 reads TGCAGCGTATTCGTCGCAGGCGAGCAGTACTTC. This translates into CSVFVAGEQYF.

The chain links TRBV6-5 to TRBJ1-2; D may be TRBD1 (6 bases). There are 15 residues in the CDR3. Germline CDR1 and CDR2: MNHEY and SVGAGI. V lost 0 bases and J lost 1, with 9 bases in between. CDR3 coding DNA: TGTGCCAGCAGTTACTCAGGGACAAGTAACTATGGCTACACCTTC. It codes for CASSYSGTSNYGYTF.

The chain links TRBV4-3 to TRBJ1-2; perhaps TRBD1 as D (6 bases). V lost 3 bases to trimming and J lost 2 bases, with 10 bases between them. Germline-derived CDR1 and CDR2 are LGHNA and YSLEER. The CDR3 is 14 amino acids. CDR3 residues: CASSQTDRNYGYTF. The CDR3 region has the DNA TGCGCCAGCAGCCAGACGGACAGAAACTATGGCTACACCTTC.

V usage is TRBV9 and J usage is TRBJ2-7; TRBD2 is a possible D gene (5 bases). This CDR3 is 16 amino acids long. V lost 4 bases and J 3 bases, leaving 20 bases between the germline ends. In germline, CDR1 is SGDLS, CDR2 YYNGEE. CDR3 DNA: TGTGCCAGCAGCACTTCAGGCGACGGAGGACTCTACGAGCAGTACTTC. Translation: CASSTSGDGGLYEQYF. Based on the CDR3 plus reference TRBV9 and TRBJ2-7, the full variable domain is DSGVTQTPKHLITATGQRVTLRCSPRSGDLSVYWYQQSLDQGLQFLIQYYNGEERAKGNILERFSAQQFPDLHSELNLSSLELGDSALYFCASSTSGDGGLYEQYFGPGTRLTVT.

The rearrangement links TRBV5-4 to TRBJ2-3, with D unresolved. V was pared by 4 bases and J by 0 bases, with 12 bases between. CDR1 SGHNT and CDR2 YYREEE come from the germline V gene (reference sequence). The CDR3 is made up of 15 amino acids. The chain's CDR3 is CASSVDAASTDTQYF. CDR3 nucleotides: TGTGCCAGCAGCGTTGACGCGGCTAGCACAGATACGCAGTATTTT.

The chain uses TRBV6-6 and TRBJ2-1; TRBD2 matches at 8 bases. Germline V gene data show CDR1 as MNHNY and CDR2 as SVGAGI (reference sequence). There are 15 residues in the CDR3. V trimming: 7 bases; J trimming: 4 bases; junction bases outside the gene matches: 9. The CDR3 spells CASTRGVAGYNEQFF. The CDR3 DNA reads TGTGCCAGCACCCGCGGGGTAGCGGGGTACAATGAGCAGTTCTTC.

CDR3 region: CASRDRGLHEQYF. Here the CDR3 DNA reads TGTGCCAGTAGGGACAGGGGGCTTCACGAGCAGTACTTC. The rearrangement uses TRBV19 and TRBJ2-7, with 11 bases lining up with TRBD1. The germline gives CDR1 LNHDA, CDR2 SQIVND (reference sequence). This CDR3 has 13 residues. With 6 bases clipped from V and 5 bases from J, the junction kept 3 bases outside the gene matches. The variable domain in full, with the rest retrieved from reference TRBV19 and TRBJ2-7, is DGGITQSPKYLFRKEGQNVTLSCEQNLNHDAMYWYRQDPGQGLRLIYYSQIVNDFQKGDIAEGYSVSREKKESFPLTVTSAQKNPTAFYLCASRDRGLHEQYFGPGTRLTVT.

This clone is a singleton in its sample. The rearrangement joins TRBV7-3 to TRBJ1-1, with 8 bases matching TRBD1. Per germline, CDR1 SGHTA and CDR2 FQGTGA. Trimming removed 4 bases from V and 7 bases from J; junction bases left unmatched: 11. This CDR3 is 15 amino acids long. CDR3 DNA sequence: TGTGCCAGCAGCTCCACCGGGACAGGACCTGTTGAAGCTTTCTTT. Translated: CASSSTGTGPVEAFF.

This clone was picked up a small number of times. The CDR3 nucleotides are TGTGCCAGCAGCCGGGGACAGGGTGCTGCCTATGGCTACACCTTC. Its translation: CASSRGQGAAYGYTF. The chain uses TRBV11-2 and TRBJ1-2, with 9 nucleotides matching TRBD1. V shed 5 bases and J 4 bases; nucleotides not matched to a gene: 8. The V gene's germline CDR1 is SGHAT and CDR2 FQNNGV. This CDR3 spans 15 amino acids.

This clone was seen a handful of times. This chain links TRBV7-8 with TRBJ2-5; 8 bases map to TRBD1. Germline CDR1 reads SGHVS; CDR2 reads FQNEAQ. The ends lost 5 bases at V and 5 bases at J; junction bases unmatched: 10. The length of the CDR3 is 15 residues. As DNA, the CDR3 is TGTGCCAGCAGCCAGCGAGACAGGGGCGGGGAGACCCAGTACTTC. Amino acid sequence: CASSQRDRGGETQYF.

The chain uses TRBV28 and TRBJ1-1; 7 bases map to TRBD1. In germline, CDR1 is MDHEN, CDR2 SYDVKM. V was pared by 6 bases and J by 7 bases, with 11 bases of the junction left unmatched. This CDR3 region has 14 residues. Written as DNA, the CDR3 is TGTGCCAGCAGCCGGGGACAGTACTACGGTGAAGCTTTCTTT. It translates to CASSRGQYYGEAFF.

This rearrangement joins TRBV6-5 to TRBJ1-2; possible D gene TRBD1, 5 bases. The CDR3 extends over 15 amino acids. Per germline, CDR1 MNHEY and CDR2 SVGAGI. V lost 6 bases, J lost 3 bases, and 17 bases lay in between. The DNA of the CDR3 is TGTGCCAGCAGGCCTCCCAGCAGGGTTGACTATGGCTACACCTTC. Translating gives CASRPPSRVDYGYTF.

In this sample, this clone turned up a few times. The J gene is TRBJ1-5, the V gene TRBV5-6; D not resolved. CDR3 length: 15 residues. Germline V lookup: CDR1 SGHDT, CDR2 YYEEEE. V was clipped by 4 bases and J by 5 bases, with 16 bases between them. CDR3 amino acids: CASSRFGRADQPQHF. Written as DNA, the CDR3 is TGTGCCAGCAGCCGCTTCGGGAGGGCGGATCAGCCCCAGCATTTT.

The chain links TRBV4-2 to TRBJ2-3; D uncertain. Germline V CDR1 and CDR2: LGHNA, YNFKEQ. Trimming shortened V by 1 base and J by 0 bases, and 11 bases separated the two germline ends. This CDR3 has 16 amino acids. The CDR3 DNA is TGTGCCAGCAGCCAAGTAGTAGCAGAAAGCACAGATACGCAGTATTTT. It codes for CASSQVVAESTDTQYF.

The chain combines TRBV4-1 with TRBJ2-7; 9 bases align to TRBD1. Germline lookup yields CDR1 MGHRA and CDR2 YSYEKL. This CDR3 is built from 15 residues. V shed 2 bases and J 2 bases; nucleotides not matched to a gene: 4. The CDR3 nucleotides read TGCGCCAGCAGCCAACACGACAGGGGGGCCTACGAGCAGTACTTC. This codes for CASSQHDRGAYEQYF.